The T cell receptor (beta chain) under discussion was sequenced for a study of blood T cell repertoires in COVID-19. Study at large: T cells, B-cell-depleted T cells, or PBMCs supplied cDNA or gDNA.

A few counts support this clone. V shed 4 bases, J shed 7 bases, and the junction held 5 bases outside the gene matches. This CDR3 region has 13 residues. TCRdb's copy holds only in-frame clones and misses some; the assay was immunoSEQ multiplex PCR. This sample has about 380,000 clones, with 87% found just once. The rearrangement uses TRBV12-3 or TRBV12-4 and TRBJ1-1, with TRBD1 matching over 8 bases. The sequenced sample consisted of PBMCs or T cells enriched from blood (not recorded which). The origin of this receptor is a man younger than 40 who had recovered from COVID-19. CDR3 sequence reads: CASSSRQGIEAFF. The CDR3 nucleotides read TGTGCCAGCAGTTCTCGACAGGGGATTGAAGCTTTCTTT.